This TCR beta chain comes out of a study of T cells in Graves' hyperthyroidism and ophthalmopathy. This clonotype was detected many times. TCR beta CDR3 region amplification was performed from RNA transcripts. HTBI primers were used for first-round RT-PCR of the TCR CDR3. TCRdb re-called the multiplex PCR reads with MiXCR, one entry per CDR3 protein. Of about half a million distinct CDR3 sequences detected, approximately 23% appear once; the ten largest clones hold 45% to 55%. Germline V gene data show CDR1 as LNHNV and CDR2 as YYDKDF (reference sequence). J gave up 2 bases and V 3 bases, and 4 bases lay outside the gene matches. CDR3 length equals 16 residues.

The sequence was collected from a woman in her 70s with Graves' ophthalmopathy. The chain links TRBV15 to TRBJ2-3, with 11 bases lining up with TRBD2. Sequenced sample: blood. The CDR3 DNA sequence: TGTGCCACCAGCAGGCGACTAGCGGGGTCCACAGATACGCAGTATTTT. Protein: CATSRRLAGSTDTQYF.